A single sample gave rise to the 23 T cell receptor beta chains below, sequenced in a study of T-cell reconstitution after alpha-beta-depleted transplantation in children. Unique molecular identifiers were incorporated into the prepared TCRbeta library. TCRdb analysed the PCR reads with MiXCR anew, one entry per CDR3 protein. The sample records about 580,000 distinct CDR3 sequences, 23% being singletons. The sequences come from PBMCs, mostly from graft donor cells, collected 360 days after TCRalphabeta/CD19-depleted stem cell transplant. The receptor set was obtained from a boy younger than two who had a stem cell transplant for acute myeloid leukemia, so the T cells may come from the graft donor.

The chain uses TRBV5-1 and TRBJ1-2; 7 nucleotides align to TRBD1. V lost 4 bases, J lost 1 base, and 7 bases stayed unmatched. This CDR3 region has 15 residues. Germline CDR1 SGHRS, CDR2 YFSETQ. DNA for the CDR3: TGCGCCAGCAGCGCCGGACAGGTCTATAACTATGGCTACACCTTC. Translating it yields CASSAGQVYNYGYTF.

This clonotype has more than one count but fewer than ten. V and J are TRBV12-3 or TRBV12-4 and TRBJ1-3; 7 nucleotides line up with TRBD1. The CDR3 runs to 14 residues. V dropped 3 bases and J dropped 6; count of bases not matched to a gene: 5. The CDR3 here is CASSLQGVINTIYF. In DNA form, the CDR3 reads TGTGCCAGCAGTTTGCAGGGGGTAATAAACACCATATATTTT.

This clonotype was detected a few times. The chain carries TRBV24-1 and TRBJ1-5, with 7 bases identical to TRBD1. CDR3 size: 10 residues. Per the germline V gene, CDR1 is KGHDR and CDR2 is SFDVKD. Germline trimming cut 11 bases from V and 15 bases from J; bases unmatched to any gene: 9. The CDR3 DNA reads as TGTGCCATCCTTGACAGGGCCCGGCATTTT. This encodes CAILDRARHF.

This clonotype was detected only a few times. The rearrangement links TRBV4-3 to TRBJ2-1; TRBD2 agrees at 9 bases. The junction had 4 bases not matched to a gene; V was cut back by 2 bases and J by 2 bases. Germline V gene data show CDR1 as LGHNA and CDR2 as YSLEER. The CDR3 consists of 16 residues. DNA for the CDR3: TGCGCCAGCAGCCAACAACGCGGGGGGGCCTACAATGAGCAGTTCTTC. It encodes CASSQQRGGAYNEQFF.

The chain joins TRBV7-2 to TRBJ2-5; D possibly corresponds to TRBD1 (6 bases). V lost 4 bases and J lost 2, with 14 bases in between. Germline V gene sequence: CDR1 SGHTA, CDR2 FQGNSA. The CDR3 length is 15 residues. CDR3 loop: CASSSERGLQETQYF. The CDR3 coding sequence is TGTGCCAGCAGCTCAGAGAGGGGGTTACAAGAGACCCAGTACTTC.

The CDR3 DNA reads TGTGCCAGCCTCCCGACGGGGGGTTACAATGAGCAGTTCTTC. Protein product: CASLPTGGYNEQFF. This chain joins TRBV27 and TRBJ2-1, with 7 bases identical to TRBD2. The germline V gene has CDR1 MNHEY and CDR2 SMNVEV (reference sequence). This CDR3 spans 14 amino acids. Losses at the gene ends were 8 bases for V and 4 bases for J; bases not matched to a gene: 8.

This clonotype was counted between two and nine times. The V gene is TRBV7-2, the J gene TRBJ1-6; 8 bases agree with TRBD1. V lost 4 bases to trimming and J lost 6 bases; unmatched junction nucleotides: 5. Germline V lookup: CDR1 SGHTA, CDR2 FQGNSA. This CDR3 contains 15 residues. CDR3 residues: CASSWQTGANSPLHF. The CDR3, as DNA: TGTGCCAGCAGCTGGCAGACAGGGGCTAATTCACCCCTCCACTTT.

V gene TRBV6-1 combines with J gene TRBJ2-5; 10 bases are shared with TRBD1. CDR3 length: 16 amino acids. The V and J ends lost 6 bases and 3 bases, in that order; junction bases with no gene match: 10. The germline V gene encodes CDR1 MNHNS and CDR2 SASEGT. CDR3 DNA sequence: TGTGCCAGCAGGCTTACGCCCGGGACAGGGGAAGAGACCCAGTACTTC. Protein sequence: CASRLTPGTGEETQYF.

V and J are TRBV7-6 and TRBJ2-5; D call uncertain. Germline CDR1 is SGHVS and CDR2 is FNYEAQ. V shed 5 bases and J shed 2 bases, with 18 bases lying between them. This CDR3 has 16 residues. The CDR3 DNA is TGTGCCAGCAGCAATCCCTCGTGGGGTGGGCAAGAGACCCAGTACTTC. Translation: CASSNPSWGGQETQYF.

This clonotype was found a few times. This chain uses TRBV20-1 with TRBJ1-2; 7 positions agree with TRBD1. The CDR3 is made up of 14 amino acids. Germline-derived CDR1 and CDR2 are DFQATT and SNEGSKA (reference sequence). The junction had 5 bases not matched to a gene; V was cut back by 0 bases and J by 4 bases. In DNA, the CDR3 is TGCAGTGCTAGAGACCGACAGGGCATCTATGGCTACACCTTC. Encoded protein: CSARDRQGIYGYTF.

CDR3 nucleotide sequence: TGTGCCAGCAGTGGGCAGGGCACAGATACGCAGTATTTT. Protein sequence: CASSGQGTDTQYF. The V gene is TRBV2, the J gene TRBJ2-3; D ambiguous. V lost 4 bases, J lost 1 base, and 6 bases lay in between. From germline, CDR1 is SNHLY and CDR2 FYNNEI. CDR3 length: 13 amino acids.

This clonotype was seen a handful of times. The chain links TRBV20-1 to TRBJ2-3, with TRBD1 matching over 8 bases. Germline V gene lookup returns CDR1 DFQATT and CDR2 SNEGSKA (reference sequence). The junction had 13 bases not matched to a gene; V was cut back by 7 bases and J by 10 bases. This CDR3 has 13 residues. For the CDR3, the DNA is TGCAGTGTCTACAGGGGGGCTCAGGATCCGCAGTATTTT. Translation: CSVYRGAQDPQYF.

This clonotype was detected only a few times. CDR3 coding DNA: TGTGCCAGCACCTCATATTTACGGGACAATGAGCAGTTCTTC. The encoded protein is CASTSYLRDNEQFF. This chain uses TRBV6-2 or TRBV6-3 with TRBJ2-1; D call uncertain. Deletions cut 7 bases from V and 5 bases from J, with 15 bases between. There are 14 residues in the CDR3. The germline gives CDR1 MNHEY, CDR2 SVGEGT.

The V and J genes are TRBV20-1 and TRBJ2-7; no reliable D call. Trimming cost V 4 bases and J 4 bases, with 11 bases left between them. The CDR3 spans 12 residues. CDR1 and CDR2 from the germline V gene are DFQATT and SNEGSKA (reference sequence). As DNA, the CDR3 is TGCAGTGCTACCAAAAGTAGGTACGAGCAGTACTTC. This translates into CSATKSRYEQYF.

The chain couples TRBV20-1 to TRBJ2-7; 10 positions agree with TRBD1. Per the germline V gene, CDR1 is DFQATT and CDR2 is SNEGSKA (reference sequence). V lost 3 bases, J lost 0 bases, and 8 bases stayed unmatched. The CDR3 covers 16 residues. CDR3 sequence: CSASLGTGVVSYEQYV. CDR3 bases: TGCAGTGCTAGTTTGGGGACAGGGGTAGTCTCCTACGAGCAGTACGTC.

This clonotype was found many times. The chain uses TRBV20-1 and TRBJ2-1; maybe TRBD1 (6 bases). V lost 4 bases and J 8 bases, leaving 12 bases between the germline ends. CDR1 is DFQATT, CDR2 SNEGSKA, per germline (reference sequence). The CDR3 totals 12 residues. This CDR3 is CSATETGDEQFF. CDR3 nucleotides: TGCAGTGCTACCGAGACAGGTGATGAGCAGTTCTTC.

A few counts support this clonotype. CDR3 in amino acids: CSVGDKVGTEAFF. CDR3 bases: TGCAGCGTGGGGGACAAGGTCGGGACCGAAGCTTTCTTT. The chain couples TRBV29-1 to TRBJ1-1; weak D call: TRBD1 (6 bases). The V end lost 6 bases, the J end lost 8 bases, and 19 bases lay between the germline ends. From germline, CDR1 is SQVTM and CDR2 ANQGSEA. CDR3 length: 13 residues.

The rearrangement uses TRBV14 and TRBJ1-5; 9 nucleotides align to TRBD1. The ends lost 4 bases at V and 7 bases at J; junction bases unmatched: 8. Germline CDR1 and CDR2: SGHDN and FVKESK. This CDR3 region has 15 residues. The DNA for the CDR3 is TGTGCCAGCAGCCGGAACAGGGGGCTAAAACAGCCCCAGCATTTT. Translation gives CASSRNRGLKQPQHF.

This clonotype was seen repeatedly, ten times or more. The genes are TRBV9 and TRBJ1-2; no firm D call. The CDR3 extends over 14 amino acids. The ends were cut back, 1 base at V and 3 bases at J, with 10 bases in the middle. Germline lookup yields CDR1 SGDLS and CDR2 YYNGEE. The CDR3 DNA follows: TGTGCCAGCAGCGTATTGACCGGGGACTATGGCTACACCTTC. It codes for CASSVLTGDYGYTF.

This clonotype has only a few counts. This chain connects TRBV12-3 or TRBV12-4 to TRBJ2-1, with TRBD2 matching 12 bases. The J segment lost 6 bases and the V segment lost 5 bases, leaving 2 bases of the junction unmatched. The CDR3 consists of 14 residues. For the CDR3, the DNA is TGTGCCAGCAGTGCTAGCGGGGGGGCCAATGAGCAGTTCTTC. Encoded protein: CASSASGGANEQFF.

In its sample, this clonotype was seen a few times. The CDR3 reads CAWSLGTGNYEQYF. The CDR3 DNA follows: TGTGCCTGGAGCCTCGGGACTGGGAACTACGAGCAGTACTTC. The chain joins TRBV30 to TRBJ2-7; the D gene is possibly TRBD2 (6 bases). V lost 3 bases and J 3 bases, leaving 15 bases between the germline ends. The CDR3 runs 14 residues. Germline V gives CDR1 GTSNPN, CDR2 SVGIG (reference sequence).

CDR3 in amino acids: CASRPGTVNQPQHF. The DNA of the CDR3 is TGTGCCAGCAGACCCGGGACAGTAAATCAGCCCCAGCATTTT. This sequence joins TRBV6-1 and TRBJ1-5, with 7 bases that match TRBD1. In germline, CDR1 is MNHNS, CDR2 SASEGT. The CDR3 spans 14 residues. J was trimmed by 4 bases and V by 6 bases; bases with no gene match: 6.

The sample holds many counts of this clonotype. The chain has TRBV12-3 or TRBV12-4 and TRBJ1-5; D uncertain. The CDR3 length is 15 residues. V dropped 2 bases and J dropped 8 bases, with 16 bases sitting between them. The CDR3 sequence: CASSLQARGFEPQHF. The CDR3 DNA reads TGTGCCAGCAGTTTACAGGCGCGGGGTTTTGAGCCCCAGCATTTT.